This TCR beta chain was retrieved from a study of CD8+CD57+ T cells in acquired aplastic anemia. Whole-study context: Quantities of DNA derived from sorted CD4+ and CD8+ cells averaged around 3 ug. Broader study findings: Around 27 CD8+ CDR3 sequences occurred in both the patients and the controls.

Germline V gene data show CDR1 as LNHDA and CDR2 as SQIVND (reference sequence). The CDR3 runs to 15 residues. Trimming cost V 3 bases and J 2 bases, with 14 bases left between them. Previously, flow cytometry had revealed CD8+CD57+ cell expansion in the patients chosen for sequencing. Severe acquired aplastic anemia was the diagnosis recorded for all patients. The count of this clonotype is one. The antigen is unknown. The study profiled TCR beta VDJ and CDR3 using genomic DNA as template. TCRdb fed the reads into MiXCR, producing one record per CDR3 protein. The table lists 250,000 to 300,000 distinct CDR3 sequences, about 50% of them singletons, with roughly 1.2% in the top ten.

The genes are TRBV19 and TRBJ2-7; D tentatively reads TRBD1 or TRBD2 (6 bases each). This TCR was sampled from a human donor with aplastic anemia. Material: sorted CD4+, CD8+, or CD8+CD57+ T cells (not recorded which) from PBMCs. The CDR3 sequence is CASSIWGASTYEQYF. As DNA, the CDR3 is TGTGCCAGTAGTATCTGGGGGGCTTCGACCTACGAGCAGTACTTC.